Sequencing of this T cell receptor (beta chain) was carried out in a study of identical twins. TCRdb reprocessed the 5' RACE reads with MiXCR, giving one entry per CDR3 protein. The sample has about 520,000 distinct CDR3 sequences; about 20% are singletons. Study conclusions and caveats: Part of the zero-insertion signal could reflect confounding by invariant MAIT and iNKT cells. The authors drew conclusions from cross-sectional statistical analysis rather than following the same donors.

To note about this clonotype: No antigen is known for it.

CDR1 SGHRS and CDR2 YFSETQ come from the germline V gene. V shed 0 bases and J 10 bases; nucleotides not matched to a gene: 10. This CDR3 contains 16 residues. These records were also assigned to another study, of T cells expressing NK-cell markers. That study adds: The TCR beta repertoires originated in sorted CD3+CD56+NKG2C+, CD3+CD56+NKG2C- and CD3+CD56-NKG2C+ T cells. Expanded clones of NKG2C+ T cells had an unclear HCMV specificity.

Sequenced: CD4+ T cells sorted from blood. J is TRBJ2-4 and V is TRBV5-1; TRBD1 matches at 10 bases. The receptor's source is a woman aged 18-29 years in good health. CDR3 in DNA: TGCGCCAGCAGCTTGGATCCGACAGGGGGCCTATGGATTCAGTACTTC. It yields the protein CASSLDPTGGLWIQYF.